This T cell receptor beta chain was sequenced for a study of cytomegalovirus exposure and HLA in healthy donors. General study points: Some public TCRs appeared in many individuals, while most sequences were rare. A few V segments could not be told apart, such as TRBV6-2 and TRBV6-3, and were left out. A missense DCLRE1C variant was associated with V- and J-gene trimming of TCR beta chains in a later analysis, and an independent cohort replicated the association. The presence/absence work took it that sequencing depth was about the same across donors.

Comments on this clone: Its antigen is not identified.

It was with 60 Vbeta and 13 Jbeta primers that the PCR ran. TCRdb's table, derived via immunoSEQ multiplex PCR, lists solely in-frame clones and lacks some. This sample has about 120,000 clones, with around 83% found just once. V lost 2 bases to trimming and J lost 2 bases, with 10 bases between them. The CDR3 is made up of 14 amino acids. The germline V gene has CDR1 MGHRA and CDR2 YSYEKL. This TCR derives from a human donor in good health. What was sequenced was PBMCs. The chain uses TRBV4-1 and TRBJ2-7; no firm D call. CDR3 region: CASSQLDRAYEQYF. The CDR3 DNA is TGCGCCAGCAGCCAACTAGACCGGGCCTACGAGCAGTACTTC.